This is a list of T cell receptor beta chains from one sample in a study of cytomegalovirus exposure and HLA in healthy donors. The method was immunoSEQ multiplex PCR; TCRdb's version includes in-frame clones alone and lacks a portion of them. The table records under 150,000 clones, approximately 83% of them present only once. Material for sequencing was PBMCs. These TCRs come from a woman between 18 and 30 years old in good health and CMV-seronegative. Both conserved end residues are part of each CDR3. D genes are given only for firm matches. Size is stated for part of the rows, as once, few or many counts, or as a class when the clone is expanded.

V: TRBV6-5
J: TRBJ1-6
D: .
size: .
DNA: TGTGCCAGCAGATCGAGGCCGGGAAAAGATTCACCCCTCCACTTT
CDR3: CASRSRPGKDSPLHF

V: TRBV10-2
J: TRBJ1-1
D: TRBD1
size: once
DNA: TGCGCCAGCTCCAAAAGGGACAGGGCTGAAGCTTTCTTT
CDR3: CASSKRDRAEAFF

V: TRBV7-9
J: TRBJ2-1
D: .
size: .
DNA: TGTGCCAGCAGCCATACCGGGACAACAATGGAGCAGTTCTTC
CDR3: CASSHTGTTMEQFF

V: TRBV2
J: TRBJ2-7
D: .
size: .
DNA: TGTGCCAGCTACGCCCCTACAGTGCCGTATAGCTACGAGCAGTACTTC
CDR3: CASYAPTVPYSYEQYF

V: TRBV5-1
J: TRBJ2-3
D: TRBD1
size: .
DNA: TGCGCCAGCAGCACGGAAGGACAGGTCAGCACAGATACGCAGTATTTT
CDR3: CASSTEGQVSTDTQYF

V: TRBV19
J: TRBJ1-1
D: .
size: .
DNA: TGTGCCAGTAGCCTTAGAGACAGCCCGACTGCCGAAGCTTTCTTT
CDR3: CASSLRDSPTAEAFF

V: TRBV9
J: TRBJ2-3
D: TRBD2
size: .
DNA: TGTGCCAGCAGCGTAGGAGCGGGGAGCACAGATACGCAGTATTTT
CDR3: CASSVGAGSTDTQYF

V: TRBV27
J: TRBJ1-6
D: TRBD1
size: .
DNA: TGTGCCAGCAGGCAACGGACAGGAGGTAATTCACCCCTCCACTTT
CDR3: CASRQRTGGNSPLHF

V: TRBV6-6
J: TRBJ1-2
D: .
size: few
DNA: TGTGCCAGCGGACAGCTCTCTTCCTATGGCTACACCTTC
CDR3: CASGQLSSYGYTF

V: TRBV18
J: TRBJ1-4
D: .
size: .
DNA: TGTGCCAGCTCAACAGGGAAGGGTGAAAAACTGTTTTTT
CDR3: CASSTGKGEKLFF

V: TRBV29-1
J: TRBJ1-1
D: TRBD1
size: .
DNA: TGCAGCGCCTTTAGAGATACAGGGGACACTGAAGCTTTCTTT
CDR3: CSAFRDTGDTEAFF

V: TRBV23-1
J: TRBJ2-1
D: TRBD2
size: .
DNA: TGCGCCAGCAGTCAATCCTGGCTAGCGGACTACAATGAGCAGTTCTTC
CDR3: CASSQSWLADYNEQFF

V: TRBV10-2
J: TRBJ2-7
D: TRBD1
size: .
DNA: TGCGCCAGTAATGTCGATACAGGGGCGCCCTACGAGCAGTACTTC
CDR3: CASNVDTGAPYEQYF

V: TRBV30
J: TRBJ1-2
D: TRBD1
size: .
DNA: TGTGCCTGGAGTCCAACAGGGGATGGCTACACCTTC
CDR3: CAWSPTGDGYTF

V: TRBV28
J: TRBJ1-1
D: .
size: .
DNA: TGTGCCAGCACCTTAACTGAACAGGCTGAAGCTTTCTTT
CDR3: CASTLTEQAEAFF

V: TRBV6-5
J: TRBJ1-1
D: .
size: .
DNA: TGTGCCAGCAGTTACGGACAGCTCAACACTGAAGCTTTCTTT
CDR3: CASSYGQLNTEAFF

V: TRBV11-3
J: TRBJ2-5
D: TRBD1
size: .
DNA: TGTGCCAGCAGCTCCCGGACAGGGCACGAAGAGACCCAGTACTTC
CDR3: CASSSRTGHEETQYF

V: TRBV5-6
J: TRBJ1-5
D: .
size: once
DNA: TGTGCCAGCAGCTTGGAGCGCGATCAGCCCCAGCATTTT
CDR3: CASSLERDQPQHF

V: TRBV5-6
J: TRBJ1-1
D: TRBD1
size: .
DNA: TGTGCCAGCAGCATCGACAGGGGGGCTGAAGCTTTCTTT
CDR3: CASSIDRGAEAFF

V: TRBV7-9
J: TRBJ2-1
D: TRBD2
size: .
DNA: TGTGCCAGCAGCCCGGGACTAGCGCAAGACAATGAGCAGTTCTTC
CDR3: CASSPGLAQDNEQFF

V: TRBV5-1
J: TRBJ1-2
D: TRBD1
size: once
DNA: TGCGCCAGCAGCCCCAGGACAGGGGATTATGGCTACACCTTC
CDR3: CASSPRTGDYGYTF

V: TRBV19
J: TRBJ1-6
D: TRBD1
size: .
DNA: TGTGCCAGTAGTATGGGACAGAGTAATTCACCCCTCCACTTT
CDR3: CASSMGQSNSPLHF

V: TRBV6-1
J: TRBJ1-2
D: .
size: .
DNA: TGTGCCAGCAGATTATCAGGGAACTATGGCTACACCTTC
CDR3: CASRLSGNYGYTF

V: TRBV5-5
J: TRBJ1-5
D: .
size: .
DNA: TGTGCCAGCAGCTCCGGGAGTCAGCCCCAGCATTTT
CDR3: CASSSGSQPQHF

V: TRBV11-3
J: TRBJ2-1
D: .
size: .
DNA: TGTGCCAGCAGCTTAGGAGTAGCGGTCAATGAGCAGTTCTTC
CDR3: CASSLGVAVNEQFF

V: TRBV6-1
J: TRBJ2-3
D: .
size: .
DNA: TGTGCCACCTTTAACACAGATACGCAGTATTTT
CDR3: CATFNTDTQYF

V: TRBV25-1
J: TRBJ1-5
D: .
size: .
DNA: TGTGCCAGCAGCCGAGTTGGAGTCGCGCCCCAGCATTTT
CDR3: CASSRVGVAPQHF

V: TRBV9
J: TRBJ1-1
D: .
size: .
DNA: TGTGCCAGCAGCGCGGGACAGAACACTGAAGCTTTCTTT
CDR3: CASSAGQNTEAFF

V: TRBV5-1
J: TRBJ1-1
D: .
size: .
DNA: TGCGCCAGCAAACTACAGGAGTCGAACACTGAAGCTTTCTTT
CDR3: CASKLQESNTEAFF

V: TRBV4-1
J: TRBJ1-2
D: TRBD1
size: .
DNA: TGCGCCAGCAGTCCAACAGGGGGCGCTGGGGGCTACACCTTC
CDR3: CASSPTGGAGGYTF

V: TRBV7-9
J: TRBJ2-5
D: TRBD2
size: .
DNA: TGTGCCAGCAGCTTGGGACTAGTCCGCCAAGAGACCCAGTACTTC
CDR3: CASSLGLVRQETQYF